These 25 T cell receptor beta chains share one sample of origin, sequenced in a study of shared clonotypes between healthy human individuals. Naive CD8 cells, CD45RO-negative and positively selected for CCR7, excluded terminally differentiated effector memory CD45RA+ cells. Sequenced by immunoSEQ multiplex PCR; TCRdb stores in-frame clones only, minus some. The sample carries 650,000 to 800,000 clones, about 91% recorded once. Sequencing used naive CD8+ T cells sorted from blood. The receptors were gathered from a young man in good health.

This clone was recorded only once. The chain carries TRBV27 and TRBJ1-4; D perhaps matches TRBD1 (5 bases). From germline, CDR1 is MNHEY and CDR2 SMNVEV (reference sequence). The germline V and J ends were trimmed by 7 bases and 6 bases, with 15 bases remaining between them. The CDR3 has 14 residues. The CDR3 sequence is CASKTHGGDEKLFF. The DNA of the CDR3 is TGTGCCAGCAAAACCCACGGGGGGGATGAAAAACTGTTTTTT. Full variable domain (outside the CDR3, taken from reference TRBV27 and TRBJ1-4): EAQVTQNPRYLITVTGKKLTVTCSQNMNHEYMSWYRQDPGLGLRQIYYSMNVEVTDKGDVPEGYKVSRKEKRNFPLILESPSPNQTSLYFCASKTHGGDEKLFFGSGTQLSVL.

The genes are TRBV29-1 and TRBJ1-2; D gene uncertain. V was clipped by 6 bases and J by 4 bases, with 18 bases between them. The germline V gene encodes CDR1 SQVTM and CDR2 ANQGSEA. The CDR3 has 14 residues. Written as DNA, the CDR3 is TGCAGCGTGATATCAGAAGTCGGCTTCTATGGCTACACCTTC. Translated: CSVISEVGFYGYTF.

The table lists this clone with a count of one. The chain uses TRBV14 and TRBJ1-1; 10 bases fit TRBD1. Germline V gives CDR1 SGHDN, CDR2 FVKESK. J was trimmed by 3 bases and V by 3 bases; bases with no gene match: 19. The CDR3 has 20 residues. CDR3 sequence: CASSQPFGGGQGEGYTEAFF. In DNA form, the CDR3 reads TGTGCCAGCAGCCAGCCCTTCGGGGGAGGACAGGGGGAAGGATACACTGAAGCTTTCTTT.

The chain employs TRBV27 and TRBJ2-5, with 7 positions matching TRBD1. The CDR3 totals 15 residues. V trimming: 7 bases; J trimming: 5 bases; junction bases outside the gene matches: 13. CDR1 MNHEY and CDR2 SMNVEV come from the germline V gene (reference sequence). The CDR3 is CASTPRDSPRETQYF. The DNA for the CDR3 is TGTGCCAGCACTCCACGGGACAGTCCCCGGGAGACCCAGTACTTC.

The chain employs TRBV7-9 and TRBJ2-3; 12 bases fit TRBD1. Germline CDR1 SEHNR, CDR2 FQNEAQ (reference sequence). V lost 6 bases, J lost 6 bases, and 7 bases stayed unmatched. This CDR3 contains 15 residues. In nucleotides, the CDR3 is TGTGCCAGCAGTTCCGGGACAGGGGGCGAGGATACGCAGTATTTT. This translates into CASSSGTGGEDTQYF.

J is TRBJ2-1 and V is TRBV5-1; a weak D match, TRBD1 (5 bases). Trimming left V 2 bases short and J 9 bases short, with 9 bases between. The CDR3 totals 12 residues. Per germline, CDR1 SGHRS and CDR2 YFSETQ. The DNA for the CDR3 is TGCGCCAGCAGCTTCGCAGGGTTTGAGCAGTTCTTC. It specifies CASSFAGFEQFF.

The rearrangement uses TRBV28 and TRBJ1-1; TRBD1 agrees at 7 bases. The CDR3 is 16 amino acids. J lost 3 bases, V lost 6 bases, and 13 bases had no gene match. The germline V gene encodes CDR1 MDHEN and CDR2 SYDVKM. The CDR3 sequence is CASRTPSSDRDTEAFF. CDR3 bases: TGTGCCAGCAGGACACCCTCATCCGACAGGGACACTGAAGCTTTCTTT. The variable domain in full, with the rest retrieved from reference TRBV28 and TRBJ1-1, is DVKVTQSSRYLVKRTGEKVFLECVQDMDHENMFWYRQDPGLGLRLIYFSYDVKMKEKGDIPEGYSVSREKKERFSLILESASTNQTSMYLCASRTPSSDRDTEAFFGQGTRLTVV.

About this clone itself: The sample contains more than one DNA sequence encoding this CDR3. The rearrangement links TRBV27 to TRBJ2-7, with D possibly being TRBD2 (6 bases). The CDR3 loop spans 14 amino acids. V lost 5 bases, J lost 2 bases, and 13 bases lay in between. Germline V lookup: CDR1 MNHEY, CDR2 SMNVEV (reference sequence). The CDR3 DNA is TGTGCCAGCAGTGCCGGGACTGGAACCTACGAGCAGTACTTC. It specifies CASSAGTGTYEQYF.

This clone was observed once. This chain uses TRBV7-8 with TRBJ1-1, with a tentative D call TRBD1 (6 bases). V lost 4 bases to trimming and J lost 1 base, with 10 bases between them. This CDR3 region has 14 residues. Germline-derived CDR1 and CDR2 are SGHVS and FQNEAQ. This CDR3 is CASSYLRGNTEAFF. The CDR3 nucleotides are TGTGCCAGCAGCTACCTCAGGGGGAACACTGAAGCTTTCTTT.

V gene TRBV15 combines with J gene TRBJ2-5; 9 nucleotides line up with TRBD1. Per the germline V gene, CDR1 is LNHNV and CDR2 is YYDKDF (reference sequence). With 3 bases clipped from V and 5 bases from J, the junction kept 7 bases outside the gene matches. This CDR3 is 15 amino acids long. CDR3: CATSSLQGAGETQYF. CDR3 coding DNA: TGTGCCACCAGCAGCTTACAGGGGGCTGGGGAGACCCAGTACTTC.

The chain couples TRBV14 to TRBJ2-2; TRBD2 matches at 8 bases. V was clipped by 0 bases and J by 4 bases; unmatched bases: 10. The CDR3 runs to 18 residues. Germline loops: CDR1 SGHDN, CDR2 FVKESK. The DNA for the CDR3 is TGTGCCAGCAGCCAAGAGGCTAGCGGGCCGCTCGGCACCGGGGAGCTGTTTTTT. Amino acids: CASSQEASGPLGTGELFF.

V and J are TRBV13 and TRBJ2-1; D not resolved. V was clipped by 5 bases and J by 0 bases, with 11 bases between them. The CDR3 is made up of 15 amino acids. The V gene's germline CDR1 is PRHDT and CDR2 FYEKMQ (reference sequence). DNA of the CDR3: TGTGCCAGCAGCCACCATCGGAGCTCCTACAATGAGCAGTTCTTC. Residues: CASSHHRSSYNEQFF.

The chain is built from TRBV27 and TRBJ2-1; 8 nucleotides match TRBD1. Germline CDR1 reads MNHEY; CDR2 reads SMNVEV (reference sequence). The junction had 4 bases not matched to a gene; V was cut back by 4 bases and J by 5 bases. The CDR3 consists of 14 residues. Written as DNA, the CDR3 is TGTGCCAGCAGTTGGACAGGGTCCAACAATGAGCAGTTCTTC. Its protein product is CASSWTGSNNEQFF.

The V and J genes are TRBV21-1 and TRBJ2-7; the table's D call of TRBD1 was not tested on the DNA. TRBV21-1 is described as a pseudogene. The CDR3 has 18 amino acids. DNA of the CDR3: TGTGCCAGCAGCAAAGGTAACACGACAGGGAAGGACTCCTACGAGCAGTACTTC. It translates to CASSKGNTTGKDSYEQYF.

The chain recombines TRBV27 with TRBJ1-5; D gene ambiguous. Per germline, CDR1 MNHEY and CDR2 SMNVEV (reference sequence). The CDR3 covers 15 residues. With 3 bases removed from V and 0 bases from J, the gap between germline ends came to 9 bases. CDR3 amino acids: CASSFWQNSNQPQHF. The CDR3 bases are TGTGCCAGCAGTTTTTGGCAGAATAGCAATCAGCCCCAGCATTTT.

The chain has TRBV28 and TRBJ2-3, with 7 bases that match TRBD2. The CDR3 runs 14 residues. Trimming at V came to 5 bases and at J to 0 bases, leaving 2 bases not matched to a gene. CDR1 and CDR2 from the germline V gene are MDHEN and SYDVKM. The CDR3 nucleotides read TGTGCCAGCAGTCCTAGCGGAAGCACAGATACGCAGTATTTT. Translation gives CASSPSGSTDTQYF.

J is TRBJ2-2 and V is TRBV4-3; 14 nucleotides align to TRBD2. The junction had 9 bases not matched to a gene; V was cut back by 0 bases and J by 0 bases. Germline-derived CDR1 and CDR2 are LGHNA and YSLEER. CDR3 size: 21 residues. The CDR3 is CASSQDMGLAGVYPNTGELFF. Here the CDR3 DNA reads TGCGCCAGCAGCCAAGATATGGGACTAGCGGGAGTTTATCCGAACACCGGGGAGCTGTTTTTT.

This rearrangement joins TRBV28 to TRBJ2-1; possibly TRBD2 for D (5 bases). The CDR3 runs 16 residues. Per germline, CDR1 MDHEN and CDR2 SYDVKM. Trimming pared 5 bases from V and 4 bases from J, leaving 18 bases between. The CDR3 region has the DNA TGTGCCAGCAGTAAACTCCAAACCGGACTGTACAATGAGCAGTTCTTC. It codes for CASSKLQTGLYNEQFF. Variable domain in full (rest from reference TRBV28 and TRBJ2-1): DVKVTQSSRYLVKRTGEKVFLECVQDMDHENMFWYRQDPGLGLRLIYFSYDVKMKEKGDIPEGYSVSREKKERFSLILESASTNQTSMYLCASSKLQTGLYNEQFFGPGTRLTVL.

The CDR3 nucleotides read TGTGCCAGCAGACCTAGTAGCGGGATGTACGAGCAGTACTTC. Encoded protein: CASRPSSGMYEQYF. The chain uses TRBV28 and TRBJ2-7, with 8 bases aligning to TRBD2. V lost 6 bases and J lost 4; bases outside the gene matches: 8. CDR1 MDHEN and CDR2 SYDVKM come from the germline V gene. This CDR3 comprises 14 residues.

Remarks on this clone: At one end, the junction sequence differs from germline, possibly due to a read error. CDR3 DNA sequence: TGTGCCAGCAGCTTAGTTGGGGAGGTCACCGAGCACTTC. Translation gives CASSLVGEVTEHF. The rearrangement links TRBV13 to TRBJ2-7; the D gene is possibly TRBD2 (6 bases). This CDR3 is built from 13 residues. Germline loops: CDR1 PRHDT, CDR2 FYEKMQ (reference sequence). The full variable domain, in which reference TRBV13 and TRBJ2-7 provide the parts outside the CDR3, is AAGVIQSPRHLIKEKRETATLKCYPIPRHDTVYWYQQGPGQDPQFLISFYEKMQSDKGSIPDRFSAQQFSDYHSELNMSSLELGDSALYFCASSLVGEVTEHFGPGTRLTVT.

This clone was seen a single time. The chain links TRBV6-5 to TRBJ2-7; weak D call: TRBD2 (5 bases). The CDR3 totals 12 residues. Germline CDR1 and CDR2: MNHEY and SVGAGI. The V and J ends lost 4 bases and 6 bases respectively, with 10 bases between them. The CDR3 bases are TGTGCCAGCAGTTTGCGACGGGGCGAGCAGTACTTC. Protein product: CASSLRRGEQYF.

The chain carries TRBV27 and TRBJ2-7; TRBD2 agrees at 7 bases. The CDR3 totals 15 residues. From germline, CDR1 is MNHEY and CDR2 SMNVEV (reference sequence). Germline trimming cut 2 bases from V and 6 bases from J; bases unmatched to any gene: 10. CDR3 in DNA: TGTGCCAGCAGTTTAGTTCTAGCGGCCGGAGGCGAGCAGTACTTC. Protein: CASSLVLAAGGEQYF.

The chain uses TRBV7-9 and TRBJ2-7, with a possible D match to TRBD1 (7 bases). V gave up 4 bases and J gave up 3 bases, with 16 bases separating them. CDR1 SEHNR and CDR2 FQNEAQ come from the germline V gene (reference sequence). This CDR3 has 15 residues. The CDR3 reads CASSSDRQGGYEQYF. CDR3 bases: TGTGCCAGCAGCTCGGACCGACAGGGAGGCTACGAGCAGTACTTC.

V usage is TRBV12-2 and J usage is TRBJ2-7; no check of the table's D call, TRBD1, against the DNA was made. TRBV12-2 is listed as a pseudogene. There are 17 residues in the CDR3. CDR3 nucleotides: TGTGCAAGTCGCTTAGCCCCCCCACAGGGCTCTGACAACGAGCAGTACTTC. This encodes CASRLAPPQGSDNEQYF.

The CDR3 here is CASSVLAGAYNEQFF. For the CDR3, the DNA is TGTGCCAGCAGTGTGCTAGCGGGAGCTTACAATGAGCAGTTCTTC. V gene TRBV6-1 combines with J gene TRBJ2-1; TRBD2 agrees at 10 bases. V lost 4 bases to trimming and J lost 4 bases; unmatched junction nucleotides: 4. Germline assignment: CDR1 MNHNS and CDR2 SASEGT. The CDR3 contains 15 residues.